Listed below are T cell receptor beta chains from one sample, sequenced in a study of graft-versus-host responses after intestinal transplantation. This table comes from immunoSEQ multiplex PCR, and its TCRdb copy is limited to in-frame clones, with some not included. The sample lists some 84,000 clones, around 80% seen once, with 0.83% in the top ten. Their target antigens are unknown. The sample here was unstimulated CD4+ T cells sorted from spleen or lymph node cells, taken before intestinal transplant. Receptors were obtained from a human donor who received an intestinal transplant. The CDR3 runs from the conserved cysteine through the conserved F or W. Each record gives: D gene, J gene, clone size, V gene, CDR3 protein. A D gene is named only where the DNA matches it firmly. A row's size may be missing; if present it is once, few, many or a size class.

TRBD2,TRBJ2-3,-,TRBV4-1,CASSQRASGATDTQYF
TRBD2,TRBJ2-1,once,TRBV12-5,CASGLGPKEAGGPGWNEQFF
TRBD1,TRBJ2-4,once,TRBV6-9,CASSYGQGALAKNIQYF
-,TRBJ2-2,few,TRBV7-9,CATRNTGELFF
-,TRBJ1-1,-,TRBV5-6,CASSYGISRSTEAFF
-,TRBJ2-2,-,TRBV5-4,CASSLVAAGELFF
-,TRBJ1-1,-,TRBV6-5,CASTRQMNTEAFF
TRBD2,TRBJ2-7,-,TRBV28,CASRRGSVGEQYF
TRBD1,TRBJ1-6,-,TRBV7-9,CASSLGQGARDSPLHF
-,TRBJ2-2,few,TRBV6-4,CASSDPTKTNTGELFF
TRBD2,TRBJ2-2,few,TRBV30,CAWSGVVRGGTGELFF
TRBD1,TRBJ1-5,-,TRBV23-1,CASSPGQTPTSFGTGAYVYQPQHF
TRBD2,TRBJ2-7,-,TRBV28,CATLAGVSYEQYF
-,TRBJ2-1,-,TRBV19,CASSMWLGAGTYNEQFF
-,TRBJ1-5,-,TRBV21-1,CASSKVGRNPQGARGQPQHF
-,-,-,TRBV5-1,CASSRRGTDDEQYF
TRBD1,TRBJ1-5,-,TRBV18,CASSSSQGASNQPQHF
-,TRBJ1-2,-,TRBV6-1,CASSEARPDGYTF
TRBD1,TRBJ1-2,few,TRBV6-1,CASSAQGTGLYGYTF
TRBD1,TRBJ1-2,-,TRBV5-1,CASSFGTGGNYGYTF
-,TRBJ2-1,-,TRBV28,CASKGPSTGEQFF
TRBD1,TRBJ2-7,-,TRBV7-3,CASIINPGTGIYEQYF
-,TRBJ2-5,-,TRBV21-1,CASSKKSGYQETQYF
-,TRBJ1-4,-,TRBV23-1,CASSQSTVSAGYKLFF
TRBD2,TRBJ2-1,-,TRBV5-1,CASQTSGPTYNEQFF
TRBD2,TRBJ2-3,-,TRBV6-1,CASRYGGTDTQYF
-,TRBJ1-4,-,TRBV19,CASSIVRGRSEKLFF
-,TRBJ2-7,-,TRBV21-1,CASSGGSSYEQYF
-,TRBJ1-1,-,TRBV2,CASSEEKTSEAFF
TRBD1,TRBJ1-5,-,TRBV5-1,CASSLEGQGSQPQHF